A single sample gave rise to the 5 T cell receptor beta chains below, sequenced in a study of cytotoxic CD8 clonotypes in ibrutinib-treated CLL. Sequenced by immunoSEQ multiplex PCR; TCRdb stores in-frame clones only, minus some. The sample yields roughly 330,000 clones, roughly 67% seen once. The sample was PBMCs, taken after 36 months of ibrutinib treatment. These receptors were taken from a human donor with chronic lymphocytic leukemia.

The rearrangement uses TRBV4-1 and TRBJ2-6; unclear D gene. Trimming cost V 4 bases and J 2 bases, with 6 bases left between them. The V gene's germline CDR1 is MGHRA and CDR2 YSYEKL. The CDR3 extends over 14 amino acids. The CDR3 sequence: CASSRPAGANVLTF. The CDR3 DNA follows: TGCGCCAGCAGCCGCCCAGCTGGGGCCAACGTCCTGACTTTC.

The table lists this clone with a few counts. The chain is built from TRBV18 and TRBJ2-7; D ambiguous. Trimming took 1 base from V and 7 from J, leaving 8 bases between them. The CDR3 loop spans 12 amino acids. Per the germline V gene, CDR1 is KGHSH and CDR2 is LQKENI. The CDR3 DNA sequence: TGTGCCAGCTCACCACATAGTTGGGAGCAGTACTTC. Translated, it gives CASSPHSWEQYF.

The chain joins TRBV5-8 to TRBJ2-2; 12 bases map to TRBD1. J gave up 5 bases and V 2 bases, and 13 bases lay outside the gene matches. The length of the CDR3 is 19 residues. The germline CDR1 and CDR2 sequences are SGHTS and YDEGEE. CDR3 sequence: CASSFGSPGQGARTGELFF. DNA for the CDR3: TGTGCCAGCAGCTTTGGCTCCCCGGGACAGGGGGCGCGAACCGGGGAGCTGTTTTTT.

The chain carries TRBV4-2 and TRBJ1-6; D unresolved. The CDR3 sequence is 13 residues long. V lost 4 bases and J 9 bases, leaving 10 bases between the germline ends. Germline V gene data show CDR1 as LGHNA and CDR2 as YNFKEQ. CDR3: CASSPRTPSPLHF. The CDR3 region has the DNA TGTGCCAGCAGCCCCAGGACTCCTTCACCCCTCCACTTT.

The V and J genes are TRBV5-1 and TRBJ2-5; 12 bases are shared with TRBD2. The CDR3 has 15 amino acids. The J segment lost 4 bases and the V segment lost 4 bases, leaving 5 bases of the junction unmatched. Germline-derived CDR1 and CDR2 are SGHRS and YFSETQ. CDR3 amino acids: CASSRSTSGRETQYF. The CDR3 DNA is TGCGCCAGCAGCCGGTCGACTAGCGGGAGAGAGACCCAGTACTTC.